This T cell receptor beta chain appears in the sequencing data of a study of neoadjuvant nivolumab and ipilimumab in lung cancer. The table came from immunoSEQ multiplex PCR; TCRdb's copy has only in-frame clones and leaves some out. The sample lists some 9,700 clones; 60% to 80% were seen once. The sequencing here drew on tumor tissue, taken after neoadjuvant nivolumab, alone or with ipilimumab, at or shortly before surgery. The sequence came from an adult with non-small cell lung cancer. Some clones in this sample may be carry-over from other donors' samples.

Here the CDR3 DNA reads TGCAGCGTGGGGGGACAGGGAGGAACCGGGGAGCTGTTTTTT. As protein: CSVGGQGGTGELFF. The gene calls are TRBV29-1 and TRBJ2-2, with 9 bases that match TRBD1. The CDR3 totals 14 residues. Germline-derived CDR1 and CDR2 are SQVTM and ANQGSEA. V gave up 6 bases and J gave up 5 bases; unmatched junction bases: 7.